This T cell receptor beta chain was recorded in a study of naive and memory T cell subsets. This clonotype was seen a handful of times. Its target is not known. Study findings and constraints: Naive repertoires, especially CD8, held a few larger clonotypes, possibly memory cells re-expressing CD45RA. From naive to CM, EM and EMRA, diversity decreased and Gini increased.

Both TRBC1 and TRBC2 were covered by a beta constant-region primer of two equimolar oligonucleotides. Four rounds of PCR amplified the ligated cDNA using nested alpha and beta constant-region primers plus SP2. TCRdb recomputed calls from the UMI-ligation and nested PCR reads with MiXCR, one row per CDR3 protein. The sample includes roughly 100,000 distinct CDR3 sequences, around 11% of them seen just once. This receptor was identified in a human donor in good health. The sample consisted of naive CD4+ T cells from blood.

The CDR3 DNA reads TGTGCCTGGAGCAGAGGGGACAGTGAAGCTTTCTTT. This encodes CAWSRGDSEAFF. The chain couples TRBV30 to TRBJ1-1, with 7 bases that match TRBD1. Germline loops: CDR1 GTSNPN, CDR2 SVGIG (reference sequence). This CDR3 comprises 12 residues. Trimming removed 3 bases from V and 7 bases from J; junction bases left unmatched: 5.